Presented here are 23 T cell receptor beta chains from one specimen sequenced in a study of blood T cell repertoires in COVID-19 (dated by TCRdb to 2020 to 2022). Libraries were made using the immunoSEQ multiplex PCR assay. TCRdb stores this immuneACCESS table with in-frame sequences only. Part of the clones is absent; in the studies checked, under half of the shortfall reflects unresolved V genes, and no reason is known for the rest. Recorded for this sample are roughly 200,000 clones; 80% to 90% of them occurred a single time. The ten most abundant clones make up 2.5% to 3.5% of the sample. The sample comprised peripheral blood. These receptors all stem from a man aged 60 to 69 with acute or convalescent COVID-19.

J is TRBJ2-7 and V is TRBV25-1; D is unresolved. V was clipped by 8 bases and J by 7 bases, with 15 bases between them. Germline V gives CDR1 MGHDK, CDR2 SYGVNS. This CDR3 spans 12 amino acids. CDR3 sequence: CASATSGREQYF. For the CDR3, the DNA is TGTGCCAGCGCAACCTCAGGCCGTGAGCAGTACTTC.

V usage is TRBV6-4 and J usage is TRBJ2-2; D is perhaps TRBD1 (5 bases). CDR1 MRHNA and CDR2 SNTAGT come from the germline V gene. There are 14 residues in the CDR3. V was shortened by 5 bases and J by 6 bases, with 13 bases between the two germline ends. CDR3 amino acids: CASSSLRQSGELFF. In DNA form, the CDR3 reads TGTGCCAGCAGTTCCCTGAGACAGTCCGGGGAGCTGTTTTTT.

This chain links TRBV13 with TRBJ2-1, with a weak D call TRBD2 (6 bases). This CDR3 spans 16 amino acids. Looked up from germline, CDR1 is PRHDT and CDR2 is FYEKMQ (reference sequence). Trimming shortened V by 0 bases and J by 3 bases, and 12 bases separated the two germline ends. The CDR3 bases are TGTGCCAGCAGCTTAGGGCGAGCGGGCCTCTACAATGAGCAGTTCTTC. This encodes CASSLGRAGLYNEQFF.

This chain uses TRBV6-5 with TRBJ2-6; D unresolved. The CDR3 consists of 13 residues. Germline V gene data show CDR1 as MNHEY and CDR2 as SVGAGI. V was pared by 5 bases and J by 5 bases, with 7 bases between. CDR3 sequence (DNA): TGTGCCAGCAGTCTCTCCTGGGCCAACGTCCTGACTTTC. This translates into CASSLSWANVLTF.

Only one count was recorded for this clone. The chain has TRBV6-5 and TRBJ2-7, with TRBD1 matching over 9 bases. There are 15 residues in the CDR3. CDR1 is MNHEY and CDR2 is SVGAGI in the germline V gene. Trimming took 6 bases from V and 5 from J; bases not matched to a gene: 11. CDR3 coding DNA: TGTGCCAGCAGCAAGGGGACAGGGCTAAAGAACGAGCAGTACTTC. Protein product: CASSKGTGLKNEQYF.

This clone has only one observation. The chain carries TRBV27 and TRBJ2-5; TRBD1 agrees at 8 bases. The germline V gene encodes CDR1 MNHEY and CDR2 SMNVEV (reference sequence). Trimming took 5 bases from V and 2 from J; bases not matched to a gene: 7. The CDR3 runs to 15 residues. CDR3: CASSPTRDRQETQYF. In DNA form, the CDR3 reads TGTGCCAGCAGTCCCACGAGGGACAGGCAAGAGACCCAGTACTTC.

The chain couples TRBV6-5 to TRBJ1-1; 10 bases line up with TRBD1. Germline assignment: CDR1 MNHEY and CDR2 SVGAGI. This CDR3 comprises 13 residues. V shed 6 bases, J shed 11 bases, and the junction held 9 bases outside the gene matches. CDR3 DNA: TGTGCCAGCAGGGGGGACAGGGGACGGGAGGCTTTCTTT. Amino acids: CASRGDRGREAFF.

V usage is TRBV28 and J usage is TRBJ2-7, with D tentatively TRBD2 (6 bases). This CDR3 has 15 amino acids. V gave up 2 bases and J gave up 6 bases, with 17 bases separating them. Germline CDR1 reads MDHEN; CDR2 reads SYDVKM. The CDR3 sequence: CASSLRSLALREQYF. CDR3 coding DNA: TGTGCCAGCAGTTTACGGAGTCTAGCGCTCCGCGAGCAGTACTTC.

The J gene is TRBJ2-7, the V gene TRBV9, with 9 bases lining up with TRBD1. The CDR3 spans 16 residues. Germline CDR1 SGDLS, CDR2 YYNGEE. J gave up 2 bases and V 4 bases, and 10 bases lay outside the gene matches. CDR3 residues: CASSQGGTGTTYEQYF. As DNA, the CDR3 is TGTGCCAGCAGCCAGGGGGGGACAGGGACCACCTACGAGCAGTACTTC.

The rearrangement joins TRBV2 to TRBJ1-3, with TRBD1 identical over 7 bases. Germline assignment: CDR1 SNHLY and CDR2 FYNNEI. V lost 5 bases, J lost 4 bases, and 5 bases stayed unmatched. The CDR3 has 14 amino acids. The CDR3 nucleotides are TGTGCCAGCAGTCTACAGGGGCTCGGAAACACCATATATTTT. Residues: CASSLQGLGNTIYF.

V and J are TRBV28 and TRBJ2-4; TRBD1 agrees at 11 bases. This CDR3 spans 13 amino acids. The V gene end was trimmed by 5 bases and the J gene end by 9 bases; junction bases not matched to a gene: 3. The germline gives CDR1 MDHEN, CDR2 SYDVKM. This CDR3 reads CASSTGTGGIQYF. CDR3 in DNA: TGTGCCAGCAGTACCGGGACAGGGGGCATTCAGTACTTC.

The chain combines TRBV28 with TRBJ1-1; D not certain. Germline V gene data show CDR1 as MDHEN and CDR2 as SYDVKM. The CDR3 has 11 residues. The V end lost 4 bases, the J end lost 8 bases, and 8 bases lay between the germline ends. The CDR3 DNA reads as TGTGCCAGCAGTTACATGAAGGAAGCTTTCTTT. Translating gives CASSYMKEAFF.

The chain recombines TRBV7-2 with TRBJ1-1; D is ambiguous. The length of the CDR3 is 13 residues. V was shortened by 0 bases and J by 8 bases, with 10 bases between the two germline ends. Germline V gene lookup returns CDR1 SGHTA and CDR2 FQGNSA. The CDR3 nucleotides are TGTGCCAGCAGCTTAGCAGGTAGCCCCGAAGCTTTCTTT. Its translation is CASSLAGSPEAFF.

This chain joins TRBV18 and TRBJ1-2; tentative D call: TRBD1 (5 bases). The CDR3 extends over 16 amino acids. V was trimmed by 3 bases and J by 1 base, leaving 15 bases between them. The V gene's germline CDR1 is KGHSH and CDR2 LQKENI. CDR3 DNA: TGTGCCAGCTCACCCATCAGGGAGGAGGGTAACTATGGCTACACCTTC. As protein: CASSPIREEGNYGYTF.

The rearrangement links TRBV5-5 to TRBJ1-4; no clear D gene. V was cut by 0 bases and J by 8 bases, with 8 bases left in between. Per germline, CDR1 SGHKS and CDR2 YYEKEE (reference sequence). The CDR3 loop spans 13 amino acids. CDR3 DNA: TGTGCCAGCAGCTTGGGAAGAGAAGAAAAACTGTTTTTT. It translates to CASSLGREEKLFF. The complete variable domain, with remaining parts taken from reference TRBV5-5 and TRBJ1-4, reads DAGVTQSPTHLIKTRGQQVTLRCSPISGHKSVSWYQQVLGQGPQFIFQYYEKEERGRGNFPDRFSARQFPNYSSELNVNALLLGDSALYLCASSLGREEKLFFGSGTQLSVL.

This sequence joins TRBV28 and TRBJ2-7; TRBD2 is a possible D gene (6 bases). CDR1 is MDHEN, CDR2 SYDVKM, per germline. The CDR3 contains 11 residues. V was pared by 8 bases and J by 5 bases, with 10 bases between. The CDR3 region is CASGRIHEQYF. The CDR3 bases are TGTGCCAGCGGGAGGATCCACGAGCAGTACTTC.

The V call is TRBV4-1, the J call TRBJ2-3; 12 positions match TRBD2. V shed 0 bases, J shed 5 bases, and the junction held 12 bases outside the gene matches. Per the germline V gene, CDR1 is MGHRA and CDR2 is YSYEKL. CDR3 length equals 19 residues. CDR3 loop: CASSQEGPSGRAGRDTQYF. CDR3 nucleotide sequence: TGCGCCAGCAGCCAAGAAGGCCCTAGCGGGAGGGCGGGTAGAGATACGCAGTATTTT.

This chain connects TRBV30 to TRBJ1-2; 7 positions match TRBD1. CDR3 length: 12 residues. V lost 5 bases and J lost 4; bases outside the gene matches: 4. CDR1 and CDR2 (germline): GTSNPN, SVGIG (reference sequence). In DNA form, the CDR3 reads TGTGCCTGGGACAGGGCACCCTATGGCTACACCTTC. Translating gives CAWDRAPYGYTF. Together with reference TRBV30 and TRBJ1-2, the CDR3 gives the full variable domain: SQTIHQWPATLVQPVGSPLSLECTVEGTSNPNLYWYRQAAGRGLQLLFYSVGIGQISSEVPQNLSASRPQDRQFILSSKKLLLSDSGFYLCAWDRAPYGYTFGSGTRLTVV.

V is TRBV5-4 and J is TRBJ2-1; perhaps TRBD2 as D (7 bases). This CDR3 region has 17 residues. The V gene's germline CDR1 is SGHNT and CDR2 YYREEE (reference sequence). Trimming removed 1 base from V and 7 bases from J, with 21 bases in between. CDR3 sequence reads: CASSLSPAGAGRNEQFF. The CDR3 bases are TGTGCCAGCAGCTTGTCCCCCGCGGGGGCGGGTAGAAATGAGCAGTTCTTC. Drawing the rest from reference TRBV5-4 and TRBJ2-1, the complete variable domain is ETGVTQSPTHLIKTRGQQVTLRCSSQSGHNTVSWYQQALGQGPQFIFQYYREEENGRGNFPPRFSGLQFPNYSSELNVNALELDDSALYLCASSLSPAGAGRNEQFFGPGTRLTVL.

J is TRBJ2-5 and V is TRBV4-1; TRBD1 agrees at 7 bases. CDR1 is MGHRA, CDR2 YSYEKL, per germline. The V segment lost 4 bases and the J segment 6 bases; nucleotides outside the gene matches: 14. The CDR3 consists of 16 residues. CDR3: CASSPAPGTVGQTQYF. CDR3 DNA sequence: TGCGCCAGCAGCCCAGCCCCCGGGACAGTTGGGCAGACCCAGTACTTC.

V usage is TRBV7-2 and J usage is TRBJ1-5; 10 bases are a match to TRBD1. The germline CDR1 and CDR2 sequences are SGHTA and FQGNSA. V lost 5 bases to trimming and J lost 3 bases; unmatched junction nucleotides: 4. CDR3 length: 15 residues. The CDR3 protein is CASSMTGGINQPQHF. CDR3 bases: TGTGCCAGCAGCATGACAGGGGGCATCAATCAGCCCCAGCATTTT.

The chain joins TRBV7-2 to TRBJ2-7; D is unresolved. Germline CDR1 reads SGHTA; CDR2 reads FQGNSA. The V end was cut by 4 bases, the J end by 0 bases, with 13 bases between. The CDR3 totals 15 residues. CDR3 sequence (DNA): TGTGCCAGCAGCTCACAGCAAAAAAGCTCCTACGAGCAGTACTTC. It specifies CASSSQQKSSYEQYF.

The V gene is TRBV7-2, the J gene TRBJ1-4; D unresolved. Per germline, CDR1 SGHTA and CDR2 FQGNSA. With 3 bases removed from V and 8 bases from J, the gap between germline ends came to 13 bases. The CDR3 has 14 residues. The CDR3 loop is CASSFPGVEEKLFF. Here the CDR3 DNA reads TGTGCCAGCAGCTTCCCCGGGGTCGAAGAAAAACTGTTTTTT.